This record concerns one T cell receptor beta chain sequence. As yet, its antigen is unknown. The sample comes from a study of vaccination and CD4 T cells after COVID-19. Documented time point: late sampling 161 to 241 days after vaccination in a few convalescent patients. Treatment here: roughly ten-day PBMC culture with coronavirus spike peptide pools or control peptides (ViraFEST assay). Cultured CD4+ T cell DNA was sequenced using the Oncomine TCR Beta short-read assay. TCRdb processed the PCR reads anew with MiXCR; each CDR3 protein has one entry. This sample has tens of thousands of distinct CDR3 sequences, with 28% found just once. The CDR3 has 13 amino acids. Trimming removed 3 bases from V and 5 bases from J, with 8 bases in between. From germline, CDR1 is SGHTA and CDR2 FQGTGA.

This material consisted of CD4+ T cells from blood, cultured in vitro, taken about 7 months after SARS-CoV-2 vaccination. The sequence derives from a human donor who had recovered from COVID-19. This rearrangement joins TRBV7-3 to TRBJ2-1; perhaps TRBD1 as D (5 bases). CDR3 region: CASSLGRDNEQFF. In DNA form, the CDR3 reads TGTGCCAGCAGCTTGGGGCGAGACAATGAGCAGTTCTTC.